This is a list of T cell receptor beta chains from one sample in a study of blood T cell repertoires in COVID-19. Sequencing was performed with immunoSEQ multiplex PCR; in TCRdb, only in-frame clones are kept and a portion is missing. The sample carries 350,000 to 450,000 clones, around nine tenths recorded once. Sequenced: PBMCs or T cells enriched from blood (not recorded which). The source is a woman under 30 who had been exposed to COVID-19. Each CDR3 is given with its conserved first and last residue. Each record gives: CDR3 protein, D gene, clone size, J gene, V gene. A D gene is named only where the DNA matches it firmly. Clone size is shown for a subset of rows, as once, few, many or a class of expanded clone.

CDR3aa: CASSARGGLWLQETQYF; d_gene: TRBD1; abundance: .; j_gene: TRBJ2-5; v_gene: TRBV5-1
CDR3aa: CASSTLGRGKGETQYF; d_gene: TRBD1; abundance: .; j_gene: TRBJ2-5; v_gene: TRBV28
CDR3aa: CASKLWQGPFGYTF; d_gene: .; abundance: .; j_gene: TRBJ1-2; v_gene: TRBV28
CDR3aa: CASRRGTGDYEQYF; d_gene: TRBD1; abundance: .; j_gene: TRBJ2-7; v_gene: TRBV6-6
CDR3aa: CASSVRGYEQYF; d_gene: .; abundance: .; j_gene: TRBJ2-7; v_gene: TRBV2
CDR3aa: CASSLGGGDGRQETQYF; d_gene: .; abundance: .; j_gene: TRBJ2-5; v_gene: TRBV7-9
CDR3aa: CASSLGAGQGFNGYTF; d_gene: TRBD1; abundance: .; j_gene: TRBJ1-2; v_gene: TRBV5-4
CDR3aa: CASRFWDSNTEAFF; d_gene: TRBD1; abundance: .; j_gene: TRBJ1-1; v_gene: TRBV2
CDR3aa: CASSEPLDTQYF; d_gene: .; abundance: once; j_gene: TRBJ2-3; v_gene: TRBV25-1
CDR3aa: CASAPPEGALETQYF; d_gene: TRBD1; abundance: .; j_gene: TRBJ2-5; v_gene: TRBV5-1
CDR3aa: CASSPGPNTEAFF; d_gene: .; abundance: .; j_gene: TRBJ1-1; v_gene: TRBV7-2
CDR3aa: CASSFSGFDQPQHF; d_gene: .; abundance: .; j_gene: TRBJ1-5; v_gene: TRBV27
CDR3aa: CASSPFGRGRETQYF; d_gene: TRBD1; abundance: once; j_gene: TRBJ2-5; v_gene: TRBV19
CDR3aa: CASSFRGSGETQYF; d_gene: .; abundance: .; j_gene: TRBJ2-5; v_gene: TRBV5-5
CDR3aa: CASSHASSYEQYF; d_gene: .; abundance: once; j_gene: TRBJ2-7; v_gene: TRBV7-9
CDR3aa: CASSAMVDSYNSPLHF; d_gene: .; abundance: .; j_gene: TRBJ1-6; v_gene: TRBV5-6
CDR3aa: CASSLTGENSPLHF; d_gene: .; abundance: .; j_gene: TRBJ1-6; v_gene: TRBV7-9
CDR3aa: CASSVGSGRWETQYF; d_gene: TRBD2; abundance: few; j_gene: TRBJ2-5; v_gene: TRBV9
CDR3aa: CAISDRGSYNSPLHF; d_gene: .; abundance: once; j_gene: TRBJ1-6; v_gene: TRBV10-3
CDR3aa: CASSQVGGRAWFF; d_gene: TRBD2; abundance: .; j_gene: TRBJ2-1; v_gene: TRBV3-1/TRBV3-2
CDR3aa: CASSLGTSGGHEQYF; d_gene: .; abundance: few; j_gene: TRBJ2-7; v_gene: TRBV5-8
CDR3aa: CASGQGHPGNTIYF; d_gene: TRBD1; abundance: once; j_gene: TRBJ1-3; v_gene: TRBV19
CDR3aa: CASSPGPGQNYNEQFF; d_gene: TRBD1; abundance: .; j_gene: TRBJ2-1; v_gene: TRBV11-2
CDR3aa: CASSELYEQYF; d_gene: .; abundance: once; j_gene: TRBJ2-7; v_gene: TRBV2
CDR3aa: CASSLRTSTDTQYF; d_gene: .; abundance: .; j_gene: TRBJ2-3; v_gene: TRBV5-1
CDR3aa: CASSQGQGAGGYTF; d_gene: TRBD1; abundance: .; j_gene: TRBJ1-2; v_gene: TRBV4-1
CDR3aa: CASSRQTATDTQYF; d_gene: .; abundance: .; j_gene: TRBJ2-3; v_gene: TRBV27
CDR3aa: CASSLGLAEINEQFF; d_gene: TRBD2; abundance: .; j_gene: TRBJ2-1; v_gene: TRBV6-5
CDR3aa: CASSWPGQGALNTEAFF; d_gene: TRBD1; abundance: .; j_gene: TRBJ1-1; v_gene: TRBV28
CDR3aa: CASSATGQGAWGNTIYF; d_gene: TRBD1; abundance: .; j_gene: TRBJ1-3; v_gene: TRBV5-4
CDR3aa: CASSPSYGAGQNYGYTF; d_gene: .; abundance: .; j_gene: TRBJ1-2; v_gene: TRBV3-1/TRBV3-2
CDR3aa: CASIPGPDRVAFF; d_gene: TRBD1; abundance: .; j_gene: TRBJ1-1; v_gene: TRBV11-2
CDR3aa: CASSLGRGQGAGQPQHF; d_gene: TRBD1; abundance: .; j_gene: TRBJ1-5; v_gene: TRBV13
CDR3aa: CASSTPGTSGEQYF; d_gene: .; abundance: .; j_gene: TRBJ2-7; v_gene: TRBV5-1
CDR3aa: CASSPPGQGFGYTF; d_gene: TRBD1; abundance: .; j_gene: TRBJ1-2; v_gene: TRBV28
CDR3aa: CASSSRRGGSIYNEQFF; d_gene: TRBD2; abundance: .; j_gene: TRBJ2-1; v_gene: TRBV4-3
CDR3aa: CASSSLPRTVPYNSPLHF; d_gene: .; abundance: .; j_gene: TRBJ1-6; v_gene: TRBV5-1
CDR3aa: CASSDTGRGTEAFF; d_gene: .; abundance: .; j_gene: TRBJ1-1; v_gene: TRBV7-9
CDR3aa: CASSPGTAIVSGANVLTF; d_gene: TRBD1; abundance: .; j_gene: TRBJ2-6; v_gene: TRBV5-1
CDR3aa: CASSLQGQMNTEAFF; d_gene: .; abundance: .; j_gene: TRBJ1-1; v_gene: TRBV4-1
CDR3aa: CASSLATSGSVYEQYF; d_gene: TRBD2; abundance: .; j_gene: TRBJ2-7; v_gene: TRBV4-1
CDR3aa: CASSLAPSPSDEQFF; d_gene: .; abundance: once; j_gene: TRBJ2-1; v_gene: TRBV5-8
CDR3aa: CATTSGSVYNEQFF; d_gene: TRBD2; abundance: .; j_gene: TRBJ2-1; v_gene: TRBV25-1
CDR3aa: CASSYGLAGGEQYF; d_gene: TRBD2; abundance: .; j_gene: TRBJ2-7; v_gene: TRBV6-5
CDR3aa: CASSHDSAYEQYF; d_gene: .; abundance: .; j_gene: TRBJ2-7; v_gene: TRBV4-2
CDR3aa: CASSHQQGEQYF; d_gene: .; abundance: .; j_gene: TRBJ2-7; v_gene: TRBV4-3
CDR3aa: CATSDLRGQGARTEAFF; d_gene: TRBD1; abundance: once; j_gene: TRBJ1-1; v_gene: TRBV24-1
CDR3aa: CASGDSSNTEAFF; d_gene: .; abundance: .; j_gene: TRBJ1-1; v_gene: TRBV7-9
CDR3aa: CASSLTQGWGEQYF; d_gene: TRBD1; abundance: once; j_gene: TRBJ2-7; v_gene: TRBV14
CDR3aa: CASSPVRQGGNSPLHF; d_gene: TRBD1; abundance: .; j_gene: TRBJ1-6; v_gene: TRBV4-1
CDR3aa: CASSPTLGGYGYTF; d_gene: .; abundance: .; j_gene: TRBJ1-2; v_gene: TRBV28
CDR3aa: CASQWGLYEQYF; d_gene: .; abundance: .; j_gene: TRBJ2-7; v_gene: TRBV28
CDR3aa: CASSPERGNYNEQFF; d_gene: TRBD2; abundance: .; j_gene: TRBJ2-1; v_gene: TRBV2
CDR3aa: CAGTGSPF; d_gene: TRBD1; abundance: .; j_gene: TRBJ1-4; v_gene: TRBV27
CDR3aa: CASSLSSTPGTGGNEQFF; d_gene: TRBD1; abundance: .; j_gene: TRBJ2-1; v_gene: TRBV27
CDR3aa: CASSLVVQGGETQYF; d_gene: .; abundance: .; j_gene: TRBJ2-5; v_gene: TRBV5-1
CDR3aa: CASSSTRYGYTF; d_gene: .; abundance: few; j_gene: TRBJ1-2; v_gene: TRBV7-2
CDR3aa: CASSRGVGTANEKLFF; d_gene: .; abundance: .; j_gene: TRBJ1-4; v_gene: TRBV3-1/TRBV3-2
CDR3aa: CSVEGGPGTRGNEQFF; d_gene: TRBD2; abundance: .; j_gene: TRBJ2-1; v_gene: TRBV29-1
CDR3aa: CASSLMVGGATEAFF; d_gene: .; abundance: .; j_gene: TRBJ1-1; v_gene: TRBV28